The 29 T cell receptor beta chains below were found in one sample sequenced in a study of blood T cell repertoires in COVID-19 (TCRdb year 2020). Receptor amplification or capture employed the immunoSEQ multiplex PCR assay. In its TCRdb copy, this immuneACCESS table keeps in-frame sequences only and misses some clones. Where compared with another copy, unresolved V genes explain less than half of these, and the others have no known cause. The sample includes about 150,000 clones, with approximately 80% observed a single time. Approximately 5.1% of the sample is taken by the ten largest. The sample comprised PBMCs or T cells enriched from blood (not recorded which). The receptors stem from a man between 65 and 85 years old who had been exposed to COVID-19.

The rearrangement joins TRBV6-5 to TRBJ1-5; the match to TRBD1 covers 8 bases. Per germline, CDR1 MNHEY and CDR2 SVGAGI. J gave up 3 bases and V 9 bases, and 4 bases lay outside the gene matches. The CDR3 extends over 13 amino acids. The CDR3, as DNA: TGTGCCAGTTCGACAGGGGACAATCAGCCCCAGCATTTT. It codes for CASSTGDNQPQHF.

The rearrangement links TRBV27 to TRBJ1-5; D not resolved. CDR1 and CDR2 (germline): MNHEY, SMNVEV (reference sequence). The CDR3 extends over 13 amino acids. Trimming left V 5 bases short and J 7 bases short, with 12 bases between. This CDR3 is CASSLSPFQPQHF. In DNA, the CDR3 is TGTGCCAGCAGTCTAAGTCCGTTCCAGCCCCAGCATTTT.

The chain recombines TRBV7-9 with TRBJ2-1; TRBD2 agrees at 7 bases. The germline CDR1 and CDR2 sequences are SEHNR and FQNEAQ (reference sequence). This CDR3 is built from 16 residues. V lost 0 bases and J lost 5; bases outside the gene matches: 7. CDR3 nucleotides: TGTGCCAGCAGCTTAGCGAGCGGGACGCCCGACAATGAGCAGTTCTTC. Translated: CASSLASGTPDNEQFF.

The gene calls are TRBV30 and TRBJ2-5, with 9 bases matching TRBD1. The junction had 18 bases not matched to a gene; V was cut back by 0 bases and J by 4 bases. The germline CDR1 and CDR2 sequences are GTSNPN and SVGIG (reference sequence). The CDR3 extends over 19 amino acids. The CDR3 is CAWSVRGTGFWGPGETQYF. The CDR3 DNA reads as TGTGCCTGGAGTGTACGGGGGACAGGGTTCTGGGGTCCTGGAGAGACCCAGTACTTC.

This clone appeared once. Additional DNA sequences in this sample encode the identical CDR3. This sequence joins TRBV3-1 (or the pseudogene TRBV3-2) and TRBJ2-7; unclear D gene. The V gene lost 1 base and the J gene lost 3 bases, with 4 bases spanning the gap. The CDR3 is 12 residues long. In germline, CDR1 is LGHDT, CDR2 YNNKEL (reference sequence). CDR3 nucleotides: TGTGCCAGCAGCCAAGCGGGCTACGAGCAGTACTTC. It yields the protein CASSQAGYEQYF.

The chain couples TRBV28 to TRBJ2-7, with D possibly matching TRBD1 (6 bases). The CDR3 has 13 residues. Per the germline V gene, CDR1 is MDHEN and CDR2 is SYDVKM. V was clipped by 6 bases and J by 3 bases, with 12 bases between them. The CDR3 sequence: CASRPQGGYEQYF. The CDR3 DNA follows: TGTGCCAGCAGACCACAGGGCGGCTACGAGCAGTACTTC.

The chain has TRBV6-5 and TRBJ2-7; D is perhaps TRBD2 (5 bases). The V and J ends lost 7 bases and 0 bases respectively, with 10 bases between them. This CDR3 region has 13 residues. Germline CDR1 and CDR2: MNHEY and SVGAGI. The CDR3 spells CASNGLSSYEQYF. The CDR3 DNA follows: TGTGCCAGCAATGGACTTAGCTCCTACGAGCAGTACTTC.

The genes are TRBV14 and TRBJ1-4; possibly TRBD1 for D (6 bases). CDR3 length: 15 residues. V lost 1 base and J 5 bases, leaving 11 bases between the germline ends. CDR1 and CDR2 from the germline V gene are SGHDN and FVKESK. CDR3 in amino acids: CASSQVRTGNEKLFF. The CDR3, as DNA: TGTGCCAGCAGCCAAGTCCGAACAGGGAATGAAAAACTGTTTTTT.

This clone was counted only a few times. The chain carries TRBV14 and TRBJ1-2; D not certain. Germline CDR1 and CDR2: SGHDN and FVKESK. CDR3 length: 14 residues. Trimming removed 1 base from V and 8 bases from J, with 14 bases in between. This CDR3 reads CASSQVGLPVGYTF. For the CDR3, the DNA is TGTGCCAGCAGCCAAGTCGGACTGCCTGTGGGCTACACCTTC. Full variable domain (rest looked up from reference TRBV14 and TRBJ1-2): EAGVTQFPSHSVIEKGQTVTLRCDPISGHDNLYWYRRVMGKEIKFLLHFVKESKQDESGMPNNRFLAERTGGTYSTLKVQPAELEDSGVYFCASSQVGLPVGYTFGSGTRLTVV.

The J gene is TRBJ1-1, the V gene TRBV3-1 (or the pseudogene TRBV3-2); a possible D gene is TRBD1 (6 bases). V lost 8 bases to trimming and J lost 6 bases, with 7 bases between them. The V gene's germline CDR1 is LGHDT and CDR2 YNNKEL (reference sequence). CDR3 length equals 10 residues. DNA of the CDR3: TGTGCCAGCGGGGGCCCTGAAGCTTTCTTT. It yields the protein CASGGPEAFF.

V usage is TRBV6-2 or TRBV6-3 and J usage is TRBJ1-1, with D hard to call. V was pared by 5 bases and J by 3 bases, with 16 bases between. Per the germline V gene, CDR1 is MNHEY and CDR2 is SVGEGT. CDR3 length: 15 residues. CDR3 protein: CASSEDGGAYTEAFF. The CDR3 region has the DNA TGTGCCAGCAGTGAGGACGGAGGTGCCTACACTGAAGCTTTCTTT.

J is TRBJ1-1 and V is TRBV6-5; 9 positions agree with TRBD1. The germline CDR1 and CDR2 sequences are MNHEY and SVGAGI. The CDR3 sequence is 13 residues long. With 6 bases clipped from V and 5 bases from J, the junction kept 4 bases outside the gene matches. CDR3 bases: TGTGCCAGCAGGCGACAGGGGGATACTGAAGCTTTCTTT. Protein sequence: CASRRQGDTEAFF.

V is TRBV19 and J is TRBJ1-2; D uncertain. V gave up 7 bases and J gave up 4 bases, with 19 bases separating them. The CDR3 runs 15 residues. Germline V gives CDR1 LNHDA, CDR2 SQIVND (reference sequence). DNA for the CDR3: TGTGCCAGTAACCTAGGAACCGCTATGATCTATGGCTACACCTTC. It is translated as CASNLGTAMIYGYTF.

The CDR3 reads CASSGRTGTGELFF. The CDR3 region has the DNA TGTGCCAGCAGCGGACGGACAGGAACCGGGGAGCTGTTTTTT. The chain carries TRBV11-1 and TRBJ2-2; TRBD1 aligns across 7 bases. This CDR3 is 14 amino acids long. The germline V gene encodes CDR1 SGHAT and CDR2 FQDESV (reference sequence). Trimming removed 5 bases from V and 5 bases from J; junction bases left unmatched: 5.

This chain links TRBV3-1 (or the pseudogene TRBV3-2) with TRBJ1-3, with D hard to call. The CDR3 extends over 16 amino acids. The germline CDR1 and CDR2 sequences are LGHDT and YNNKEL (reference sequence). V lost 1 base to trimming and J lost 1 base, with 11 bases between them. The CDR3 spells CASSQVTECSGNTIYF. As DNA, the CDR3 is TGTGCCAGCAGCCAAGTTACCGAGTGTTCTGGAAACACCATATATTTT.

In this sample, this clone turned up a few times. The chain employs TRBV7-9 and TRBJ1-2; TRBD1 matches 7 bases. V dropped 6 bases and J dropped 0; count of bases not matched to a gene: 4. The CDR3 contains 14 residues. Looked up from germline, CDR1 is SEHNR and CDR2 is FQNEAQ (reference sequence). In nucleotides, the CDR3 is TGTGCCAGCAGGTCAGGGGGAGCTAACTATGGCTACACCTTC. This codes for CASRSGGANYGYTF.

Concerning this clone itself: Other DNA sequences in this sample translate to the same CDR3. The chain uses TRBV18 and TRBJ1-2; D call uncertain. Germline CDR1 and CDR2: KGHSH and LQKENI. Trimming removed 3 bases from V and 3 bases from J, with 8 bases in between. This CDR3 has 13 residues. In nucleotides, the CDR3 is TGTGCCAGCTCACCTGGCCAGGACTATGGCTACACCTTC. It yields the protein CASSPGQDYGYTF.

This chain uses TRBV7-8 with TRBJ2-2, with D perhaps matching TRBD2 (6 bases). CDR1 and CDR2 from the germline V gene are SGHVS and FQNEAQ. Trimming shortened V by 8 bases and J by 1 base, and 14 bases separated the two germline ends. The CDR3 extends over 15 amino acids. The CDR3 bases are TGTGCCAGCTCTCGACTAGACGGGAACACCGGGGAGCTGTTTTTT. This codes for CASSRLDGNTGELFF.

The rearrangement links TRBV7-2 to TRBJ1-2; D may be TRBD1 (5 bases). Germline-derived CDR1 and CDR2 are SGHTA and FQGNSA. CDR3 length: 14 amino acids. Trimming took 1 base from V and 4 from J, leaving 10 bases between them. The CDR3 protein is CASSLVQGSYGYTF. The CDR3 DNA reads TGTGCCAGCAGCTTAGTCCAGGGTAGCTATGGCTACACCTTC.

V is TRBV7-2 and J is TRBJ2-1, with D possibly matching TRBD1 (5 bases). This CDR3 is built from 12 residues. In germline, CDR1 is SGHTA, CDR2 FQGNSA. V lost 3 bases and J lost 15, with 15 bases in between. The CDR3 is CASSLGHGGPFF. CDR3 in DNA: TGTGCCAGCAGCTTGGGGCACGGTGGGCCGTTCTTC.

This clone appeared once. The V and J genes are TRBV29-1 and TRBJ1-1; D is unresolved. This CDR3 is built from 14 residues. Germline lookup yields CDR1 SQVTM and CDR2 ANQGSEA. The V end was cut by 3 bases, the J end by 1 base, with 12 bases between. The CDR3 bases are TGCAGCGTTGATCGGGAGCTGAAGAACACTGAAGCTTTCTTT. Protein: CSVDRELKNTEAFF.

At least ten counts were recorded for this clone. The V gene is TRBV1, the J gene TRBJ1-1. TRBV1 is tagged as a pseudogene. The CDR3 contains 16 residues. In DNA, the CDR3 is TGCACCAGCAGCCGACATAACGGGGTGGTTAGCACTGAAGCTTTCTTT. Protein: CTSSRHNGVVSTEAFF.

The V gene is TRBV6-8, the J gene TRBJ1-2; 7 bases align to TRBD1. Trimming removed 6 bases from V and 4 bases from J; junction bases left unmatched: 8. The CDR3 contains 14 residues. The V gene's germline CDR1 is MNHGY and CDR2 SAAAGT. In nucleotides, the CDR3 is TGTGCCAGCAGGCAACAGGGGAGACGCTATGGCTACACCTTC. Its protein product is CASRQQGRRYGYTF.

The rearrangement links TRBV6-2 or TRBV6-3 to TRBJ2-1, with 9 bases fitting TRBD1. Germline V gives CDR1 MNHEY, CDR2 SVGEGT. V dropped 4 bases and J dropped 6; count of bases not matched to a gene: 1. This CDR3 has 13 residues. CDR3 nucleotide sequence: TGTGCCAGCAGTTTGACAGGGGGCAATGAGCAGTTCTTC. The encoded protein is CASSLTGGNEQFF.

The chain recombines TRBV19 with TRBJ1-3; 7 nucleotides align to TRBD1. V dropped 6 bases and J dropped 4; count of bases not matched to a gene: 6. CDR3 length: 14 residues. The germline gives CDR1 LNHDA, CDR2 SQIVND (reference sequence). CDR3 DNA: TGTGCCAGTAGATTGGTAGGGGGCGGAAACACCATATATTTT. Translating it yields CASRLVGGGNTIYF. Complete variable domain (other parts from reference TRBV19 and TRBJ1-3): DGGITQSPKYLFRKEGQNVTLSCEQNLNHDAMYWYRQDPGQGLRLIYYSQIVNDFQKGDIAEGYSVSREKKESFPLTVTSAQKNPTAFYLCASRLVGGGNTIYFGEGSWLTVV.

This chain uses TRBV30 with TRBJ1-2; D remains ambiguous. Germline assignment: CDR1 GTSNPN and CDR2 SVGIG (reference sequence). Trimming stripped 5 bases from V and 4 bases from J, with 17 bases between. The CDR3 spans 14 residues. Here the CDR3 DNA reads TGTGCCTGGGTATCGGGCGGACTATCCTATGGCTACACCTTC. It codes for CAWVSGGLSYGYTF.

The chain combines TRBV29-1 with TRBJ1-2, with D maybe TRBD1 (6 bases). The CDR3 runs to 11 residues. CDR1 is SQVTM, CDR2 ANQGSEA, per germline. V lost 6 bases and J lost 6, with 11 bases in between. The CDR3, as DNA: TGCAGCGTGAGGACAGCAAATGGCTACACCTTC. Its translation is CSVRTANGYTF.

This clone was detected a few times. This rearrangement joins TRBV2 to TRBJ1-2; 7 nucleotides agree with TRBD1. CDR3 size: 17 residues. V shed 5 bases and J 0 bases; nucleotides not matched to a gene: 12. In germline, CDR1 is SNHLY, CDR2 FYNNEI. The DNA of the CDR3 is TGTGCCAGCAGTTACAACCGGGACAGAGGATCTAACTATGGCTACACCTTC. This translates into CASSYNRDRGSNYGYTF.

The rearrangement joins TRBV12-3 or TRBV12-4 to TRBJ1-1, with a possible D match to TRBD1 (6 bases). The V and J ends lost 6 bases and 11 bases respectively, with 19 bases between them. The CDR3 runs to 13 residues. CDR3 residues: CASRQGPLTRAFF. The CDR3 nucleotides read TGTGCCAGCAGACAGGGCCCCCTAACGCGGGCTTTCTTT.